The 7 T cell receptor beta chains presented below share a single source sample, sequenced in a study of early stage breast cancer tumors. Repertoires were generated with immunoSEQ multiplex PCR, while TCRdb's copy carries only in-frame clones and drops some. The sample has 5,500 to 7,000 clones, around three fifths seen once. What was sequenced was normal breast tissue next to the tumor. These receptors all come from a person in their fifties or sixties with breast cancer.

The chain combines TRBV19 with TRBJ1-3; unclear D gene. The germline gives CDR1 LNHDA, CDR2 SQIVND (reference sequence). The V end was cut by 3 bases, the J end by 2 bases, with 8 bases between. The CDR3 has 14 amino acids. For the CDR3, the DNA is TGTGCCAGTAGTATTGGGGAAGCTGGAAACACCATATATTTT. Amino acid sequence: CASSIGEAGNTIYF.

This clone was detected only a few times. The gene calls are TRBV4-1 and TRBJ1-2; D remains ambiguous. The V end lost 1 base, the J end lost 0 bases, and 9 bases lay between the germline ends. Germline values: CDR1 MGHRA, CDR2 YSYEKL. The CDR3 totals 15 residues. This chain's CDR3 is CASSQVWDSNYGYTF. The CDR3 DNA reads TGCGCCAGCAGCCAAGTGTGGGATTCTAACTATGGCTACACCTTC.

The V call is TRBV6-1, the J call TRBJ1-1; 8 bases match TRBD1. V gave up 0 bases and J gave up 1 base; unmatched junction bases: 7. This CDR3 contains 17 residues. Germline V gene data show CDR1 as MNHNS and CDR2 as SASEGT. CDR3 amino acids: CASSEAYRGTGNTEAFF. The CDR3 coding sequence is TGTGCCAGCAGTGAAGCCTATAGGGGGACAGGGAACACTGAAGCTTTCTTT.

This rearrangement joins TRBV30 to TRBJ2-5; no clear D. The DNA end lines up better with TRBJ2-7; the J call may be wrong. The CDR3 totals 14 residues. Germline-derived CDR1 and CDR2 are GTSNPN and SVGIG (reference sequence). The CDR3 sequence is CAWSVGVLLSEQYF. CDR3 DNA sequence: TGTGCCTGGAGTGTAGGAGTTCTCCTCTCCGAGCAGTACTTC.

This clone ranks as medium-sized. The genes are TRBV6-1 and TRBJ2-2; no firm D call. The CDR3 extends over 11 amino acids. V was trimmed by 10 bases and J by 4 bases, leaving 7 bases between them. Germline-derived CDR1 and CDR2 are MNHNS and SASEGT. The CDR3 spells CATRTTGELFF. The CDR3 DNA is TGTGCCACCCGGACCACCGGGGAGCTGTTTTTT.

The rearrangement joins TRBV19 to TRBJ2-5; TRBD2 matches at 8 bases. The CDR3 runs to 13 residues. Germline CDR1 is LNHDA and CDR2 is SQIVND (reference sequence). The V segment lost 8 bases and the J segment 3 bases; nucleotides outside the gene matches: 5. CDR3 residues: CASGGLVEETQYF. The CDR3 bases are TGTGCCAGTGGGGGACTAGTGGAAGAGACCCAGTACTTC.

This clone was detected only once. This chain connects TRBV30 to TRBJ1-2, with 7 positions matching TRBD1. V trimming: 0 bases; J trimming: 8 bases; junction bases outside the gene matches: 6. Germline lookup yields CDR1 GTSNPN and CDR2 SVGIG (reference sequence). The length of the CDR3 is 13 residues. The CDR3 DNA sequence: TGTGCCTGGAGTGTAGCGGCAGGGGGAGGCTACACCTTC. Translating it yields CAWSVAAGGGYTF.